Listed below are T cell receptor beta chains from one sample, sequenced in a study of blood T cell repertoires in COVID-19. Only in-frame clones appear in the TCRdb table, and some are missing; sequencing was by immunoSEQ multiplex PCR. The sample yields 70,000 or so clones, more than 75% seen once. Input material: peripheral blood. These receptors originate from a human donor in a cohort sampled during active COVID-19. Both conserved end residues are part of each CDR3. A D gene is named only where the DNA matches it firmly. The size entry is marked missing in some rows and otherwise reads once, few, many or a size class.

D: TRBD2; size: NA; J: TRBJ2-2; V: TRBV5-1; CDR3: CASSLSLAEGTLNTGELFF; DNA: TGCGCCAGCAGCTTGAGCCTAGCGGAGGGGACTCTAAACACCGGGGAGCTGTTTTTT
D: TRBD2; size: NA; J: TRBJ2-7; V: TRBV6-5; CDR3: CASSSGLAGSQYF; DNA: TGTGCCAGCAGTTCGGGACTAGCGGGTTCACAGTACTTC
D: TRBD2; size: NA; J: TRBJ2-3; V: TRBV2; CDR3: CASSEEGLAGGDTQYF; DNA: TGTGCCAGCAGTGAAGAAGGACTAGCGGGAGGAGATACGCAGTATTTT
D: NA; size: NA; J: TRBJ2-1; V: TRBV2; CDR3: CASTTSGIYNEQFF; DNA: TGTGCCAGCACTACCTCCGGGATCTACAATGAGCAGTTCTTC
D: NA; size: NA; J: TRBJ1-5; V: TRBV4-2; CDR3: CASSQDNLGYNQPQHF; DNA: TGTGCCAGCAGCCAAGATAATCTCGGTTACAATCAGCCCCAGCATTTT
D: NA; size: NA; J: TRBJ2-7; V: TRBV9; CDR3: CASSPNYEQYF; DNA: TGTGCCAGCAGCCCCAACTACGAGCAGTACTTC
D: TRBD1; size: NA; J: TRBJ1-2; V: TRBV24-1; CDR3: CATSDPGTGENGYTF; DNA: TGTGCCACCAGTGATCCCGGGACAGGGGAGAATGGCTACACCTTC
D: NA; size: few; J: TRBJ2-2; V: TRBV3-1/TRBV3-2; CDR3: CASSQERGTRGTGELFF; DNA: TGTGCCAGCAGCCAAGAAAGGGGCACGAGAGGCACCGGGGAGCTGTTTTTT
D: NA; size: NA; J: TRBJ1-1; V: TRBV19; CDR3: CASSIGDRYEAFF; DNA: TGTGCCAGTAGTATAGGTGACAGGTACGAAGCTTTCTTT
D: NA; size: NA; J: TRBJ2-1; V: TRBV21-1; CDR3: CASSKFSLADKNEQFF; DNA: TGTGCCAGCAGCAAATTTTCACTAGCGGACAAAAATGAGCAGTTCTTC
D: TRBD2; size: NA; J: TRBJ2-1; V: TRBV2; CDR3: CASSARTSVNEQFF; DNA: TGTGCCAGCAGTGCAAGGACTAGCGTCAATGAGCAGTTCTTC
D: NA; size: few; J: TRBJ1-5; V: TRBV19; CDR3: CASSIFGATDSNQPQHF; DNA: TGTGCCAGTAGTATTTTCGGAGCCACTGATAGCAATCAGCCCCAGCATTTT
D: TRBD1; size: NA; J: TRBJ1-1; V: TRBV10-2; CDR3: CATTGAVYAEAFF; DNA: TGCGCCACCACAGGGGCGGTCTACGCTGAAGCTTTCTTT
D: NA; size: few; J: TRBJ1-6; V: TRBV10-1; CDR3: CASRTADHNSPLHF; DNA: TGCGCCAGCAGGACCGCGGATCATAATTCACCCCTCCACTTT
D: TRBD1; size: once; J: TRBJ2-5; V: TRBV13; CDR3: CASSEQGASQETQYF; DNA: TGTGCCAGCAGCGAACAGGGGGCAAGCCAAGAGACCCAGTACTTC
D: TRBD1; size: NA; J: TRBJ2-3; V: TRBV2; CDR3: CAGRDRGTDTQYF; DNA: TGTGCCGGCCGGGACAGGGGGACAGATACGCAGTATTTT
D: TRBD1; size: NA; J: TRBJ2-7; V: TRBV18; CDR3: CASSLARTGTYEQYF; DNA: TGTGCCAGCTCACTCGCCCGGACAGGGACCTACGAGCAGTACTTC
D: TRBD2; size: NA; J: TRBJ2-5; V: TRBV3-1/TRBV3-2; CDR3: CASSPLAGGKTQYF; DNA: TGTGCCAGCAGTCCCCTAGCGGGAGGAAAGACCCAGTACTTC
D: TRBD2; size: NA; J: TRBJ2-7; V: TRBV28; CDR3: CASSPLAAGGPYEQYF; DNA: TGTGCCAGCAGTCCCCTCGCGGCGGGAGGGCCCTACGAGCAGTACTTC
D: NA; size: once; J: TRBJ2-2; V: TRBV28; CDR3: CASRLAALNTGELFF; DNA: TGTGCCAGCAGACTAGCAGCCCTTAACACCGGGGAGCTGTTTTTT
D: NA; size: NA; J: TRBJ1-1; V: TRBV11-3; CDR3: CASSLVTWGLNTEAFF; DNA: TGTGCCAGCAGCTTAGTGACCTGGGGCTTGAACACTGAAGCTTTCTTT
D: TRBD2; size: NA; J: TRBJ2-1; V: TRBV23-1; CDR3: CASSLSGGGSLNEQFF; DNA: TGCGCCAGCAGTCTATCCGGGGGGGGTTCCCTCAATGAGCAGTTCTTC
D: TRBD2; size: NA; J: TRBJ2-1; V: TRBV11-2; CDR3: CASSPTSGSISNEQFF; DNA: TGTGCCAGCAGCCCAACTAGCGGGAGTATTAGCAATGAGCAGTTCTTC
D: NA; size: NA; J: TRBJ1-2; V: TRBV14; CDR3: CASSPSPPVAYGYTF; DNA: TGTGCCAGCAGCCCAAGTCCCCCAGTAGCCTATGGCTACACCTTC
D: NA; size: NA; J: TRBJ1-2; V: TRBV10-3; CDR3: CAISETQGPGYGYTF; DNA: TGTGCCATCAGTGAGACACAGGGACCGGGGTATGGCTACACCTTC
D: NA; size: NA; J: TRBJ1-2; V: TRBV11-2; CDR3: CASSLLRGNGYTF; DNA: TGTGCCAGCAGCTTGCTCAGGGGAAATGGCTACACCTTC
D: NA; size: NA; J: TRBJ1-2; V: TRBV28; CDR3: CASHKPGHNYGYTF; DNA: TGTGCCAGCCACAAACCGGGACATAACTATGGCTACACCTTC
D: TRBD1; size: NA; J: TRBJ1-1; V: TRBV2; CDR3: CASSGTAWGTEAFF; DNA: TGTGCCAGCAGCGGGACAGCCTGGGGCACTGAAGCTTTCTTT
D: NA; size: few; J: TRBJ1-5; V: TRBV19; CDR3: CASSIGIQDSNQPQHF; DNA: TGTGCCAGTAGTATAGGCATACAAGATAGCAATCAGCCCCAGCATTTT
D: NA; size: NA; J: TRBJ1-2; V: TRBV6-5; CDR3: CASSYPESRGYTF; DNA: TGTGCCAGCAGTTACCCCGAGTCTCGCGGCTACACCTTC
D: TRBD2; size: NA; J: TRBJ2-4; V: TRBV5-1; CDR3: CASSVLAGTNIQYF; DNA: TGCGCCAGCAGCGTACTAGCGGGGACAAACATTCAGTACTTC
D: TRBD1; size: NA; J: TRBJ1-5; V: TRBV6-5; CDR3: CASSRQGFNQPQHF; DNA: TGTGCCAGCAGTCGACAGGGCTTCAATCAGCCCCAGCATTTT
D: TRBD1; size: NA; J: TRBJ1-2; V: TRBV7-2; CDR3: CASTNPGTGGGYTF; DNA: TGTGCCAGCACTAACCCCGGGACAGGAGGCGGCTACACCTTC
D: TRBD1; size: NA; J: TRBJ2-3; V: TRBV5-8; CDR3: CASSLRDRVSNTQYF; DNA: TGTGCCAGCAGCTTGAGGGACAGGGTATCGAATACGCAGTATTTT
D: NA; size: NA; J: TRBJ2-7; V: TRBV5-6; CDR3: CASSPGLTYGEQYF; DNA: TGTGCCAGCAGCCCGGGACTTACCTACGGCGAGCAGTACTTC
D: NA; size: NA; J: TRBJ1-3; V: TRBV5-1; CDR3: CASSLGSSGNTIYF; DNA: TGCGCCAGCAGCCTTGGCAGTTCTGGAAACACCATATATTTT
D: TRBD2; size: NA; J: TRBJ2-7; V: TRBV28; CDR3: CASSTTSSGGMREQYF; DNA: TGTGCCAGCAGTACCACCTCTAGCGGGGGGATGAGAGAGCAGTACTTC
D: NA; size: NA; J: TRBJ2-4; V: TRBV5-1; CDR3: CASSWGDRNIQYF; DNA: TGCGCCAGCAGCTGGGGGGACAGAAACATTCAGTACTTC
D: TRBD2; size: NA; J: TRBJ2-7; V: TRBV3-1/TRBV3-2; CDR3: CASSQEWRTSEQYF; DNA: TGTGCCAGCAGCCAAGAGTGGAGGACTAGCGAGCAGTACTTC
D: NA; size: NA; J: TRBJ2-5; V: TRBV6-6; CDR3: CASSYRGLETQYF; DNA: TGTGCCAGCAGTTACCGGGGGTTGGAGACCCAGTACTTC
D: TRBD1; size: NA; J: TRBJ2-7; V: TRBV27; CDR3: CASTPSWDRENEQYF; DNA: TGTGCCAGCACCCCCTCTTGGGACAGGGAAAACGAGCAGTACTTC
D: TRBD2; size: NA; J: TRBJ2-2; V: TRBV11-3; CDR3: CASSWGAGGLNTGELFF; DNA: TGTGCCAGCAGCTGGGGAGCGGGAGGCCTTAACACCGGGGAGCTGTTTTTT
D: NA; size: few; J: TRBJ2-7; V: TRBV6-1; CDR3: CASSENGYEQYF; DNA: TGTGCCAGCAGTGAAAACGGCTACGAGCAGTACTTC
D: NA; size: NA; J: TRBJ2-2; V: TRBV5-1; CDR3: CASRIDSANTGELFF; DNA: TGCGCCAGCAGAATTGACAGCGCGAACACCGGGGAGCTGTTTTTT
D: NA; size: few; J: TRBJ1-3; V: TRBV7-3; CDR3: CASSLSGQFSGNTIYF; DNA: TGTGCCAGCAGCTTAAGCGGGCAGTTCTCTGGAAACACCATATATTTT